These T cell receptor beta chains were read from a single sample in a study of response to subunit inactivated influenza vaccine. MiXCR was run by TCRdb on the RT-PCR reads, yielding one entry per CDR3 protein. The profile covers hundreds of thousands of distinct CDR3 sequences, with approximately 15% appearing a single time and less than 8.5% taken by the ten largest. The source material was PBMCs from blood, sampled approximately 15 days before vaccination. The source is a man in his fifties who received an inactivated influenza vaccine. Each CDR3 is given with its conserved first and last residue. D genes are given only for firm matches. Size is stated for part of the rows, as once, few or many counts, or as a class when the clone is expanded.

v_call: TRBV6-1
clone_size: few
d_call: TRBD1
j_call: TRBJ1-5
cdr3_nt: TGTGCCAGCTGGCCGGGACAGGGGGCGAATCAGCCCCAGCATTTT
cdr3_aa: CASWPGQGANQPQHF

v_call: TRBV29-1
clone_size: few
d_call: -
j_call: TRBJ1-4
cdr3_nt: TGCAGCGTTGCGCAAAGGGGAGAAAAACTGTTTTTT
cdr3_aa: CSVAQRGEKLFF

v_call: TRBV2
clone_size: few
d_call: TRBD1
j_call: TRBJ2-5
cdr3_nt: TGTGCCTCGGGACAGGGGGAAAGGGAGACCCAGTACTTC
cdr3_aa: CASGQGERETQYF

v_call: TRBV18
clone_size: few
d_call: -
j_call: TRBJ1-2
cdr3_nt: TGTGCCAGCTCACCGGGGCTAGACTATGGCTACACCTTC
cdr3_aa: CASSPGLDYGYTF

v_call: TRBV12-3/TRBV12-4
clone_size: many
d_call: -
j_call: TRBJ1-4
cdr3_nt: TGTGCCAGCAGTTTCCGGGAAAAACTGTTTTTT
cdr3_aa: CASSFREKLFF

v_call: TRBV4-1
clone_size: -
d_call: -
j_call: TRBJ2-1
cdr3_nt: TGCGCCAGCAGCCAAGAACGGGGCTGGCCTCAGTTCTTC
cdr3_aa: CASSQERGWPQFF

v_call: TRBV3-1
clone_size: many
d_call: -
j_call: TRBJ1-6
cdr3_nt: TGTGCCAGCAGTTCCTCGGGGAATTCACCCCTCCACTTT
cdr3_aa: CASSSSGNSPLHF

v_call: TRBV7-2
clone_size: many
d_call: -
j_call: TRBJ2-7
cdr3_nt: TGTGCCAGCAGGAGGACAGTATCCTTGGCCTACGAGCAGTACTTC
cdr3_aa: CASRRTVSLAYEQYF

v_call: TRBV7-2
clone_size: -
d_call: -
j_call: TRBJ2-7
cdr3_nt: TGTGCCAGCAGCCCTTCCTTGGGGGGCCGATACGAGCAGTACTTC
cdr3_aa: CASSPSLGGRYEQYF

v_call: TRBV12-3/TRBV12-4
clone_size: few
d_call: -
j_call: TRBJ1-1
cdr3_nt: TGTGCCAGCAGTTTAACCAGGACCACTGAAGCTTTCTTT
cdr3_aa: CASSLTRTTEAFF

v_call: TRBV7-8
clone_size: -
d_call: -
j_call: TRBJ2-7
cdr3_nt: TGTGCCAGCAGCTTAGACGGCGCGACCTACGAGCAGTACTTC
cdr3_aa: CASSLDGATYEQYF

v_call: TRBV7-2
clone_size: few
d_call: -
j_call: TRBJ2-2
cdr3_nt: TGTGCCAGCAGCTTTGGGGGGATTAACACCGGGGAGCTGTTTTTT
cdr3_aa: CASSFGGINTGELFF

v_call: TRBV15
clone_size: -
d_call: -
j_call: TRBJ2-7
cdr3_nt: TGTGCCACCAGCAGAGGGTCCATCTACGAGCAGTACTTC
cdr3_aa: CATSRGSIYEQYF

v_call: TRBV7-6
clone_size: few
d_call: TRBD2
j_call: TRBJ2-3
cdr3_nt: TGTGCCAGCAGCGGACCGACTGGGCGGGGGGGCCAGAGTACGCAGTATTTT
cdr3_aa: CASSGPTGRGGQSTQYF

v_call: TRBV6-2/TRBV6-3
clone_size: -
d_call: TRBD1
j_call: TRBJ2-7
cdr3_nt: TGTGCCAGCAGTCGCGGACAGGGGGAAAGCGAGCAGTACTTC
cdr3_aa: CASSRGQGESEQYF

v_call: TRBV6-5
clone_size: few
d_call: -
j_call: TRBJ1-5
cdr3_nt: TGTGCCAGCAGTTTGAACAGTGTTCGCAATCAGCCCCAGCATTTT
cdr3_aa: CASSLNSVRNQPQHF

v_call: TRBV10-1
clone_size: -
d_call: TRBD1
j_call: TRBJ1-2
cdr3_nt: TGCGCCAGCAGTGACCCTGGGACAGGGATAAATGGCTACACCTTC
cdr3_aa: CASSDPGTGINGYTF

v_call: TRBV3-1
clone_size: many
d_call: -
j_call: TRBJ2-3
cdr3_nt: TGTGCCAGCAGCCAAGATGGCACCCGCACAGATACGCAGTATTTT
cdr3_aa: CASSQDGTRTDTQYF